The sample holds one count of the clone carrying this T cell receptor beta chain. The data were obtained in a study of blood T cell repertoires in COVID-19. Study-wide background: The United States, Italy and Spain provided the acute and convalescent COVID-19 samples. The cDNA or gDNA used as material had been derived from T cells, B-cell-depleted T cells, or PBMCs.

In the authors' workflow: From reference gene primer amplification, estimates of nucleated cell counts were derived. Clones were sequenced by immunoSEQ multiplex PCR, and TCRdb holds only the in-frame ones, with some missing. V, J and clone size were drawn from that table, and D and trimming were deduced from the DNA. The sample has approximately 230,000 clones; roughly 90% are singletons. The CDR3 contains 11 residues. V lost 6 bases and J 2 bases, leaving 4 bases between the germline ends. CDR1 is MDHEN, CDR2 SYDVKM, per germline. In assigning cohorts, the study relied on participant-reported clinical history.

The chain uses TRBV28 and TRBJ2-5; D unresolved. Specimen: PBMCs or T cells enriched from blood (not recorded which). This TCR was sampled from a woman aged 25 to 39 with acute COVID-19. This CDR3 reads CASRSQETQYF. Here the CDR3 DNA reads TGTGCCAGCAGGTCACAAGAGACCCAGTACTTC.